This TCR beta chain was identified in a study of T cell clones after liver transplantation. Turning to the study itself: Blood was drawn pre-transplant, before withdrawal, and after full or failed withdrawal.

Unmatched junction bases numbered 4, after V lost 3 bases and J lost 5 bases. CDR1 and CDR2 from the germline V gene are KGHSH and LQKENI. The CDR3 sequence is 14 residues long. The assay was immunoSEQ multiplex PCR, and TCRdb's table has in-frame clones only and misses some. The sample records some 57,000 clones, 60% to 80% being singletons. Sample: CD4+ T cells from blood, taken at the 22-month timepoint. The chain joins TRBV18 to TRBJ2-5, with TRBD2 matching 9 bases. The sequence was obtained from a human patient who received a liver transplant. Among the T cells, some may be from the graft donor. This CDR3 is CASSPSGSGETQYF. The CDR3 region has the DNA TGTGCCAGCTCACCTAGCGGGAGTGGGGAGACCCAGTACTTC.